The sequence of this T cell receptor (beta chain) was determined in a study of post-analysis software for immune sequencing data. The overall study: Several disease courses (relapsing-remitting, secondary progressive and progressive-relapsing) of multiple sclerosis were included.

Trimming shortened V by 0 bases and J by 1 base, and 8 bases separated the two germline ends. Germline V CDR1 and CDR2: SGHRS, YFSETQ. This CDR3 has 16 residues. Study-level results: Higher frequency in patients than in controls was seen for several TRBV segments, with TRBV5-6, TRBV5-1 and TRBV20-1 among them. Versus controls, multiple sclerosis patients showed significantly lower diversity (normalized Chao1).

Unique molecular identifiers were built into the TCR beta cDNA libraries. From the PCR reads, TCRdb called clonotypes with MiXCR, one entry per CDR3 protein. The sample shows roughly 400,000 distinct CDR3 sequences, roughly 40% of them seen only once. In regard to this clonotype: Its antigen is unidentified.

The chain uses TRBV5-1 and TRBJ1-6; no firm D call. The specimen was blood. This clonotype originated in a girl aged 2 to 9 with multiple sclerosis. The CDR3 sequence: CASSLELVSYNSPLHF. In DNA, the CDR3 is TGCGCCAGCAGCTTGGAATTGGTTTCCTATAATTCACCCCTCCACTTT.